This T cell receptor (beta chain) was recorded in a study of blood T cell repertoires in COVID-19. Across the whole study: Researchers got acute and convalescent COVID-19 samples from the United States, Italy and Spain.

Trimming stripped 5 bases from V and 9 bases from J, with 11 bases between. CDR3 length equals 12 residues. Looked up from germline, CDR1 is SGHAT and CDR2 is FQNNGV. In the source study's methods: For nucleated cells, counts were estimated from reference gene primer amplification. Assay: immunoSEQ multiplex PCR; the TCRdb copy retains only in-frame clones and omits some. The DNA was the basis for D and trimming; V, J and clone size are from that table. The top ten clones hold around 0.6% of a sample with around 170,000 clones, about 88% of them seen once. It was during active infection that Seattle patients were enrolled and then longitudinally followed.

The chain uses TRBV11-2 and TRBJ1-5; D call uncertain. This TCR came from a man aged 55 to 70 with COVID-19, enrolled during active disease. Sequencing was carried out using peripheral blood. The CDR3 sequence: CASSHERGPQHF. Here the CDR3 DNA reads TGTGCCAGCAGCCACGAGCGGGGGCCCCAGCATTTT.